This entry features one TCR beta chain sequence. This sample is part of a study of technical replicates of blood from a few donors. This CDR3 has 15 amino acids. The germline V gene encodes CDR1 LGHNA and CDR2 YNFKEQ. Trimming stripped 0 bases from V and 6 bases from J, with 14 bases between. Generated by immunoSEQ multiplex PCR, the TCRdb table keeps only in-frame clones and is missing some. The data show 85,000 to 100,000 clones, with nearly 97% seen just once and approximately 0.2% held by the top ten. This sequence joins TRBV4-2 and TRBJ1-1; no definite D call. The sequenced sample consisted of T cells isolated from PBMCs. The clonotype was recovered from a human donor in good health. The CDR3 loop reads CASSQDLLIVAEAFF. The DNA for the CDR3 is TGTGCCAGCAGCCAAGATCTACTGATTGTGGCTGAAGCTTTCTTT.